This T cell receptor beta chain was sequenced in a study of radiation and T cells in renal cell carcinoma. Germline lookup yields CDR1 SGHDT and CDR2 YYEEEE. CDR3 length: 13 residues. V lost 5 bases and J 1 base, leaving 9 bases between the germline ends. The time point here: blood 4 weeks post-SBRT, at nephrectomy. Sample treatment: 15 Gy SBRT to primary tumor, nephrectomy 4 weeks later. Nephrectomy followed 15 Gy stereotactic body radiation by 4 weeks. The table came from immunoSEQ multiplex PCR; TCRdb's copy has only in-frame clones and leaves some out. The sample carries roughly 64,000 clones, 65% to 80% recorded once. This clone showed up just a few times. Its antigen is still unknown. Findings and limits, study-wide: In blood, top tumor clones expanded by 2 weeks, shrinking by 4. Without pretreatment biopsies, baseline tumor clonotype presence was undetermined.

The sample in question was blood, obtained from a patient whose treatment included radiotherapy and nephrectomy. This clonotype was sampled from a man between 60 and 75 years old with renal cell carcinoma. V and J are TRBV5-6 and TRBJ1-1; no clear D. In DNA, the CDR3 is TGTGCCAGCAGTCTAACGGGGAACACTGAAGCTTTCTTT. Protein: CASSLTGNTEAFF.